The rows below give T cell receptor beta chains drawn from one sample of a study of T cells after yellow fever vaccination. TCRdb used MiXCR to reprocess the 5' RACE reads, holding one entry per CDR3 protein. The profile shows some 29,000 distinct CDR3 sequences, around 5% of them singletons. The source was CD8+ T cells sorted from PBMCs, collected 10 days after the yellow fever booster vaccination. Receptor source: a man aged 25 to 45 who received the YFV17D yellow fever vaccine. CDR3s include the opening cysteine and the closing phenylalanine or tryptophan. The order of the fields is V gene, J gene, D gene, clone size, CDR3 DNA, CDR3 protein. A D gene is named only where the DNA matches it firmly. The size field reads how often the clone was seen (once, few, many) or a class if it is expanded.

TRBV28,TRBJ2-1,NA,many,TGTGCCAGCAGTACCAACTGGGGTCCTAGCGCCAATGAGCAGTTCTTC,CASSTNWGPSANEQFF
TRBV25-1,TRBJ2-5,TRBD1,many,TGTGCCAGCAGTCTTGGGACAGGGAAGACCCAGTACTTC,CASSLGTGKTQYF
TRBV7-6,TRBJ2-7,NA,many,TGTGCCAGCAGCTTAGACAGGGCAGGGGGGACTAACGAGCAGTACTTC,CASSLDRAGGTNEQYF
TRBV24-1,TRBJ2-1,TRBD2,few,TGTGCCACCAGTGACTCCGGGACTAGCGGGAGGGCCAGGTGGGTCCCAAATGAGCAGTTCTTC,CATSDSGTSGRARWVPNEQFF
TRBV7-9,TRBJ2-5,NA,many,TGTGCCAGCAGCTTACTTTCAGGCAGGGGCGAAATGGAGACCCAGTACTTC,CASSLLSGRGEMETQYF
TRBV11-3,TRBJ1-1,NA,many,TGTGCCAGCAGCGAGACAGGACGGGTAACTGAAGCTTTCTTT,CASSETGRVTEAFF
TRBV27,TRBJ1-1,NA,many,TGTGCCAGCAGTTTATGGGGGGAGACGAAGCTTACCACTGAAGCTTTCTTT,CASSLWGETKLTTEAFF
TRBV24-1,TRBJ2-1,TRBD2,many,TGTGCCACCAGTGATCCGGGACTAGGGGACTACAATGAGCAGTTCTTC,CATSDPGLGDYNEQFF
TRBV27,TRBJ2-5,NA,many,TGTGCCAGCAGTCCATTCTCCGGGTTCCAAGAGACCCAGTACTTC,CASSPFSGFQETQYF
TRBV29-1,TRBJ1-4,NA,many,TGCAGCGTTGAAACAGTCCCGGGGGGGAATGAAAAACTGTTTTTT,CSVETVPGGNEKLFF
TRBV7-2,TRBJ2-7,NA,many,TGTGCCAGCAGCACTCCGTCTAGGGGACCCGAGCAGTACTTC,CASSTPSRGPEQYF
TRBV3-1,TRBJ1-1,TRBD1,many,TGTGCCAGCAGCCAAGACCCGGACAGGGCAACTGAAGCTTTCTTT,CASSQDPDRATEAFF
TRBV20-1,TRBJ2-2,TRBD1,many,TGCAGTGCGGAGGACAGGGTGCACACCGGGGAGCTGTTTTTT,CSAEDRVHTGELFF
TRBV19,TRBJ2-7,TRBD2,many,TGTGCCAGTAGTCATACGGGACTAGCTAGCTACGAGCAGTACTTC,CASSHTGLASYEQYF
TRBV25-1,TRBJ2-7,NA,many,TGTGCCAGCAGTGTCAGTGTCTACGAGCAGTACTTC,CASSVSVYEQYF
TRBV27,TRBJ2-7,NA,many,TGTGCCAGCCGTATGGCCTACGAGCAGTACTTC,CASRMAYEQYF
TRBV28,TRBJ2-1,NA,many,TGTGCCAGCAGTTCCGTCGTAACAACACGGAATGAGCAGTTCTTC,CASSSVVTTRNEQFF